The present TCR beta chain was sequenced within a study of shared clonotypes between healthy human individuals. General study points: Clonotype sharing among donors likely depends on sequencing depth.

Concerning this clone: What it binds is not known.

The CDR3 covers 19 residues. V shed 6 bases and J 6 bases; nucleotides not matched to a gene: 17. Per germline, CDR1 WSHSY and CDR2 SAAADI. Donors, without exception, were Caucasian adults residing in Nashville, Tennessee. Method: immunoSEQ multiplex PCR; TCRdb's copy keeps in-frame clones and lacks some. The sample carries 2 million to 2.5 million clones, roughly 95% recorded once. This TCR came from a man aged 18 to 30 in good health. The source material was naive CD4+ T cells sorted from blood. Subset defined: CD45RA+ positively selected. The genes are TRBV10-2 and TRBJ1-6; 10 bases align to TRBD1. Written as DNA, the CDR3 is TGCGCCAGCAGAAATATGGTCGGGCCCTGGACAGGGGGTAATTCACCCCTCCACTTT. This codes for CASRNMVGPWTGGNSPLHF.